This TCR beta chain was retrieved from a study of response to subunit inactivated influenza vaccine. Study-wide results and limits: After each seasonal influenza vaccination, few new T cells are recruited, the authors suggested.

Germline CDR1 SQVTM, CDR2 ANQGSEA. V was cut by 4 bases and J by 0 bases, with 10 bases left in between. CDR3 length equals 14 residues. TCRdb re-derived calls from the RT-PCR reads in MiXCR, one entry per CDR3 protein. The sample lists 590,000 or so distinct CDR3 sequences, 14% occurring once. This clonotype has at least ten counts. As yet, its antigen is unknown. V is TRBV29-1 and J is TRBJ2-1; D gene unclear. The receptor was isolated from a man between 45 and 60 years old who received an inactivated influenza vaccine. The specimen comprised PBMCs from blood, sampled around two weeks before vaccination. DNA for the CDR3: TGCAGCGTTGGCGGAGACCTCTCCTACAATGAGCAGTTCTTC. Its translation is CSVGGDLSYNEQFF.